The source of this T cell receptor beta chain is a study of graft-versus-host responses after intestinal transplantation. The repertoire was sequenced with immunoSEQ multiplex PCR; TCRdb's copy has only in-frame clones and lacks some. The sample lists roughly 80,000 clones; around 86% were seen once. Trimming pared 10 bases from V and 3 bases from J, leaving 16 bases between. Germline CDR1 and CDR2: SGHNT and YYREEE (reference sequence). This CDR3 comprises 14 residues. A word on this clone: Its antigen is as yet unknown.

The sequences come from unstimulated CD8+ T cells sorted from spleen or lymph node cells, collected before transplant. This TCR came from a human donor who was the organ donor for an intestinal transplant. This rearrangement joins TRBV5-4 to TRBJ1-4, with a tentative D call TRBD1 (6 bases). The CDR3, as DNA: TGTGCCGTAACTACGGGGGCGCCTAATGAAAAACTGTTTTTT. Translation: CAVTTGAPNEKLFF.